This entry features one T cell receptor beta chain sequence. At one end the junction does not follow the germline gene, possibly because of a read error. Naive CD8 cells comprised CD45RO-negative, CCR7-positively selected cells, excluding terminally differentiated effector memory CD45RA+ cells. Germline values: CDR1 LNHDA, CDR2 SQIVND (reference sequence). The CDR3 extends over 15 amino acids. Data came from immunoSEQ multiplex PCR; TCRdb stores just in-frame clones and leaves some out. The repertoire has millions of clones, 85% to 95% of them found once; the top ten carry approximately 1.7%. This sample was included in a study of shared clonotypes between healthy human individuals.

The chain has TRBV19 and TRBJ2-7; 8 bases line up with TRBD1. The specimen was naive CD8+ T cells from PBMCs. This TCR came from a man between 18 and 29 years old in good health. Some clones in this sample may be carry-over from other donors' samples. CDR3 region: CASRIGQGADYEQYF. The CDR3 region has the DNA TGTGCCAGTAGAATAGGACAGGGAGCCGACTACGAGCAGTACTTC.